This T cell receptor (beta chain) was recovered during a study of blood T cell repertoires in COVID-19. Authors' processing steps: Counts of nucleated cells, estimated from reference gene primer amplification, were obtained. Profiled with immunoSEQ multiplex PCR; TCRdb holds only in-frame clones, not every one. The V and J calls and clone size were taken over from that table, and D and trimming were inferred from the DNA. This table holds over 150,000 clones, under 80% found once. This CDR3 comprises 16 residues. In germline, CDR1 is LNHDA, CDR2 SQIVND (reference sequence). J lost 2 bases, V lost 5 bases, and 9 bases had no gene match.

This receptor was taken from a man between 65 and 85 years old with acute or convalescent COVID-19. Material: peripheral blood. This chain connects TRBV19 to TRBJ1-5, with TRBD1 matching 7 bases. CDR3 region: CASSLRTGHGNQPQHF. For the CDR3, the DNA is TGTGCCAGTAGTCTCCGGACAGGTCACGGCAATCAGCCCCAGCATTTT.